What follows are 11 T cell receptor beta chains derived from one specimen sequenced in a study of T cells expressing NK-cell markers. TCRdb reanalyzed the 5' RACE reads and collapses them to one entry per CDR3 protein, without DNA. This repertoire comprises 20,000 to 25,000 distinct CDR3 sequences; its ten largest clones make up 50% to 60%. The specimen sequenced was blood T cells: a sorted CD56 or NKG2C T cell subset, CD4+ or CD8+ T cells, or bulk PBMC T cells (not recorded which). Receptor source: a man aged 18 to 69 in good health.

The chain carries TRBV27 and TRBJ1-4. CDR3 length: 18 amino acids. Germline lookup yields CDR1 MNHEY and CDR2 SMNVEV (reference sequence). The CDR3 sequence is CASSLGPSRVTNNEKLFF. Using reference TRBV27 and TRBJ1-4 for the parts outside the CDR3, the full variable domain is EAQVTQNPRYLITVTGKKLTVTCSQNMNHEYMSWYRQDPGLGLRQIYYSMNVEVTDKGDVPEGYKVSRKEKRNFPLILESPSPNQTSLYFCASSLGPSRVTNNEKLFFGSGTQLSVL.

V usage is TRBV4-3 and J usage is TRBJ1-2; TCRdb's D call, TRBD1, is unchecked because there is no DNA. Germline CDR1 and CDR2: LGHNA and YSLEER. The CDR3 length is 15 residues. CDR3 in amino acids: CASSQEGGFSYGYTF.

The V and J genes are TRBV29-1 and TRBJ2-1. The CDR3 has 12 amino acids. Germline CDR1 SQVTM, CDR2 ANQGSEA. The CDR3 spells CSVVRPVGEQFF.

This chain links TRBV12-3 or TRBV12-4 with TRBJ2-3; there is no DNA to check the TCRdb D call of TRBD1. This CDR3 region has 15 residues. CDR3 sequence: CASSSPGQTADTQYF.

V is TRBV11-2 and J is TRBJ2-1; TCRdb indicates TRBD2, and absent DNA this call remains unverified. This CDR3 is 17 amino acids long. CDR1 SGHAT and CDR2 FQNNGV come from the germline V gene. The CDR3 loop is CATSFRRASGYYNEQFF.

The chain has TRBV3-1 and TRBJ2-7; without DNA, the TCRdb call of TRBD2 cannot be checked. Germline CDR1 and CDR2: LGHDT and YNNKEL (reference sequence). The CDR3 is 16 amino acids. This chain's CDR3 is CASSQNLRGVSYEQYF.

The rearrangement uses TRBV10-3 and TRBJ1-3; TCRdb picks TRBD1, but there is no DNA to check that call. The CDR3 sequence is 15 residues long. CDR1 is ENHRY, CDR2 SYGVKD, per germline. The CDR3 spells CAISGPTGLGNTIYF.

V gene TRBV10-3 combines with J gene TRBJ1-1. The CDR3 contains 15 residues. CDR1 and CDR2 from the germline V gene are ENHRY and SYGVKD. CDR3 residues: CAISEAVQGRAEAFF.

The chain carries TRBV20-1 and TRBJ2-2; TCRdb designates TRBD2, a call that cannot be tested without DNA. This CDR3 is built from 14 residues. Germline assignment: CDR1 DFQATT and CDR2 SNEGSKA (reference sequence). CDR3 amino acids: CSARGLAGTGELFF.

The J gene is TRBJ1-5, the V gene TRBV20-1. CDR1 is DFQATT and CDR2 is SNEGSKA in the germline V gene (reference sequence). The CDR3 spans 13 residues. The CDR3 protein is CSARQNSNQPQHF.

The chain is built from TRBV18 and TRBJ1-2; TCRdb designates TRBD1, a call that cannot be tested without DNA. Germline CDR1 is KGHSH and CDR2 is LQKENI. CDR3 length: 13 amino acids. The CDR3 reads CASSPPGPPRRTF.